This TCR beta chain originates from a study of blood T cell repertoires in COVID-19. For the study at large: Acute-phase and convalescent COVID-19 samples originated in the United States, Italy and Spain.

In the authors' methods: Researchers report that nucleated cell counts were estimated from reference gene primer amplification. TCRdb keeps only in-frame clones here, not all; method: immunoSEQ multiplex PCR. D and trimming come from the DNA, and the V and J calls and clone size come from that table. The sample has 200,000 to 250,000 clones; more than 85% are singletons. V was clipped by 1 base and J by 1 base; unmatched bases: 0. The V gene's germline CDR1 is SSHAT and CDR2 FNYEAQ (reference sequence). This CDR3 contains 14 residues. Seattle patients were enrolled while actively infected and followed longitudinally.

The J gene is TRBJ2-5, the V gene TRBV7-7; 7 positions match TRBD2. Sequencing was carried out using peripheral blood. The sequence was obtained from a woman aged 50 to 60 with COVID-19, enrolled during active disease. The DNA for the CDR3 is TGTGCCAGCAGCTTAGGCGGGAGCCAAGAGACCCAGTACTTC. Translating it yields CASSLGGSQETQYF.